This T cell receptor beta chain was sequenced during a study of Graves' ophthalmopathy and Graves' hyperthyroidism. This clonotype occurred many times. From RNA, the CDR3 regions of TCR beta chains were amplified and sequenced. Investigators did first-round RT-PCR with HTBI primers, then second-round multiplex PCR. One entry per CDR3 protein, called by TCRdb with MiXCR from the multiplex PCR reads. The sample lists approximately 480,000 distinct CDR3 sequences, 14% occurring once. The CDR3 is made up of 14 amino acids. Germline CDR1 and CDR2: SNHLY and FYNNEI. V trimming: 6 bases; J trimming: 5 bases; junction bases outside the gene matches: 7.

The sequenced sample consisted of blood. The TCR comes from a woman in her thirties with Graves' ophthalmopathy. The chain is built from TRBV2 and TRBJ1-5, with 7 bases fitting TRBD1. The CDR3 here is CASRPDRWDQPQHF. CDR3 bases: TGTGCCAGCAGGCCGGACAGGTGGGATCAGCCCCAGCATTTT.